This TCR beta chain was identified during a study of vaccination and CD4 T cells after COVID-19. Across the study: Each participant underwent a two-dose regimen of either the BNT162b2 or the mRNA-1273 vaccine. Post-COVID draws followed diagnosis by a median around 97 days (range 35 to 161).

Sample treatment: roughly 10-day PBMC culture with coronavirus spike peptide pools or control peptides (ViraFEST assay). One should note that the unexposed donor's CD4+ T cells were collected before the COVID-19 pandemic (2011-2018). With the Oncomine TCR Beta short-read assay, DNA from cultured CD4+ T cells was sequenced. One entry per CDR3 protein results from TCRdb running MiXCR on the PCR reads. Of 8,000 or so distinct CDR3 sequences listed, less than 30% were seen once; the top ten hold around 35%. To note about this clonotype: Its target is unknown.

The study's findings and limits: The authors studied relatively few convalescent patients and analyzed no early post-infection timepoints.

The source is a human donor in good health. Sequenced sample: CD4+ T cells from blood, cultured in vitro.

The CDR3 region has the DNA TGTGCCAGCAGGAAGACAGCGGAGTACGAGCAGTACTTC. Amino acids: CASRKTAEYEQYF. This chain links TRBV12-3 or TRBV12-4 with TRBJ2-7; D may match TRBD1 or TRBD2 (5 bases each). V lost 6 bases, J lost 4 bases, and 13 bases lay in between. The CDR3 is 13 amino acids.